This section outlines one TCR beta chain sequence together with its context. The sample originates from a study of T cells in Graves' hyperthyroidism and ophthalmopathy. Exclusion of patients followed from uncontrolled infection, other autoimmune disease, pregnancy or lactation. Amplified TCR beta CDR3 regions derived from RNA transcripts. TCR CDR3 regions were first amplified by RT-PCR with HTBI primers. TCRdb re-analysed the multiplex PCR reads in MiXCR, keeping a single row per CDR3 protein. The sample contains about 600,000 distinct CDR3 sequences, approximately 15% of which appear only once. V lost 4 bases to trimming and J lost 7 bases, with 15 bases between them. There are 14 residues in the CDR3. The germline V gene has CDR1 SGHVS and CDR2 FQNEAQ.

The clonotype was recovered from a woman between 40 and 55 years old with Graves' ophthalmopathy. What was sequenced was blood. This rearrangement joins TRBV7-8 to TRBJ2-3; D perhaps matches TRBD1 (5 bases). The CDR3, as DNA: TGTGCCAGCAGCTGGGGCAGCTCCCTCAATACGCAGTATTTT. Residues: CASSWGSSLNTQYF.